One sample yielded the 7 T cell receptor beta chains listed below, sequenced in a study of blood T cells in healthy people across ages. A second PCR, run for about 7 to 12 cycles, used a sample-barcoded 5' primer plus a J-beta primer mix. Via MiXCR, TCRdb re-called the 5' RACE reads, giving one row per CDR3 protein. The sample lists 790,000 or so distinct CDR3 sequences, roughly 56% occurring once. The sample taken for sequencing was blood. The receptors derive from a man aged 40-49 years in good health.

V and J are TRBV29-1 and TRBJ2-3, with a tentative D call TRBD1 (5 bases). This CDR3 spans 14 amino acids. Germline assignment: CDR1 SQVTM and CDR2 ANQGSEA. Trimming stripped 2 bases from V and 4 bases from J, with 13 bases between. CDR3: CSVEQGIGADTQYF. The CDR3 nucleotides read TGCAGCGTTGAACAGGGTATTGGAGCAGATACGCAGTATTTT.

The chain carries TRBV12-3 or TRBV12-4 and TRBJ2-3; D not resolved. V was trimmed by 3 bases and J by 6 bases, leaving 13 bases between them. The CDR3 spans 14 residues. This CDR3 is CASSFSLSLDTQYF. CDR3 in DNA: TGTGCCAGCAGTTTTTCCCTCTCCTTGGATACGCAGTATTTT.

The chain employs TRBV6-6 and TRBJ2-1; TRBD1 or TRBD2 may be the D gene (5 bases each). CDR3 length: 17 amino acids. The germline V gene has CDR1 MNHNY and CDR2 SVGAGI (reference sequence). V gave up 6 bases and J gave up 4 bases, with 22 bases separating them. CDR3 amino acids: CASSPYLGEILYNEQFF. CDR3 sequence (DNA): TGTGCCAGCAGCCCGTATTTGGGGGAGATCCTTTACAATGAGCAGTTCTTC.

The rearrangement links TRBV11-2 to TRBJ2-7; 11 bases line up with TRBD2. There are 15 residues in the CDR3. Germline values: CDR1 SGHAT, CDR2 FQNNGV. The J segment lost 7 bases and the V segment lost 5 bases, leaving 10 bases of the junction unmatched. The CDR3 region has the DNA TGTGCCAGCAGCGCTACTAGCGGGAGCCTCAATGAGCAGTACTTC. It specifies CASSATSGSLNEQYF.

This sequence joins TRBV29-1 and TRBJ2-1; the match to TRBD1 covers 10 bases. Trimming at V came to 4 bases and at J to 5 bases, leaving 5 bases not matched to a gene. Per the germline V gene, CDR1 is SQVTM and CDR2 is ANQGSEA. The CDR3 is 14 amino acids. The CDR3, as DNA: TGCAGCGTTGCGGACAGGGGGGGAAACAATGAGCAGTTCTTC. Protein: CSVADRGGNNEQFF.

V is TRBV7-9 and J is TRBJ2-2; a possible D gene is TRBD2 (5 bases). The CDR3 sequence is 14 residues long. Germline V CDR1 and CDR2: SEHNR, FQNEAQ (reference sequence). V was trimmed by 8 bases and J by 4 bases, leaving 14 bases between them. The CDR3 reads CASPSRGRTGELFF. DNA of the CDR3: TGTGCCAGCCCCTCAAGAGGGCGCACCGGGGAGCTGTTTTTT.

This sequence joins TRBV20-1 and TRBJ2-7, with 9 positions matching TRBD1. The V segment lost 3 bases and the J segment 5 bases; nucleotides outside the gene matches: 5. The CDR3 is made up of 13 amino acids. The germline V gene has CDR1 DFQATT and CDR2 SNEGSKA (reference sequence). CDR3 sequence reads: CSARLTGGDEQYF. The CDR3 nucleotides read TGCAGTGCTAGGTTGACAGGGGGTGACGAGCAGTACTTC.